The sequence of this T cell receptor (beta chain) was determined in a study of radiotherapy plus CTLA-4 blockade in lung cancer. V lost 3 bases and J 9 bases, leaving 12 bases between the germline ends. The CDR3 contains 13 residues. Germline CDR1 SEHNR, CDR2 FQNEAQ (reference sequence). Sequencing was performed with immunoSEQ multiplex PCR; in TCRdb, only in-frame clones are kept and a portion is missing. The sample comprises around 90,000 clones, around 81% of which are singletons, and approximately 15% rests with the top ten. This clone was recorded a few times. The gene calls are TRBV7-9 and TRBJ2-1, with D unresolved. The specimen comprised peripheral blood, sampled from a patient treated with radiotherapy plus ipilimumab. The TCR sequence derives from a human donor with non-small cell lung cancer that progressed on radiotherapy plus ipilimumab. The CDR3 DNA follows: TGTGCCAGCAGCTTTTCATTGTTGGGTGAGCAGTTCTTC. As protein: CASSFSLLGEQFF.